This record looks at one T cell receptor beta chain sequence and its context. No cognate antigen has been identified for it. Within one base of it there is no much larger clone, and no base qualities were kept. The label giving this sample's treatment or condition can be read as: allogeneic hematopoietic cell transplantation with graft depleted of TCRalphabeta T cells and CD19 B cells. TCRalphabeta/CD19-depleted allogeneic hematopoietic cell grafts were given to the transplant recipients, all of whom were children. The data derive from a study of T-cell reconstitution after alpha-beta-depleted transplantation in children (dated by TCRdb to about 2016). With regard to the full study: T-cell immune reconstitution after TCRalphabeta/CD19-depleted allogeneic hematopoietic cell transplantation in children was quantitatively tracked in the study by means of TCR repertoire profiling.

The library was made by PCR. Sequencing was performed on an Illumina HiSeq 2500. TCR library preparation used molecular barcoding, with unique molecular identifiers applied to normalize quantification of the TCRbeta repertoire. The raw public reads went through TCRdb reprocessing: fastp at Q25, MiXCR clone calling, in-frame beta chains kept. Records with the same CDR3 protein are collapsed into one entry carrying the most frequent genes and DNA. The sample profile shows over 150,000 distinct CDR3 sequences; around 7% of them were found once. The ten largest clones take up around 5% of the sample. The CDR3 runs 14 amino acids, cysteine and phenylalanine included. Solely the CDR3 DNA is kept, with 42 bases framed from the first base. The germline V gene specifies MNHNS as CDR1 and SASEGT as CDR2. V has 10 bases trimmed and J has 3 bases trimmed; junction bases matching no gene number 6. The paper's findings and limits, for the study overall: About two months after transplant, the apparently early recovery of alphabetaT-cell counts reportedly depended on just several hundred clones that had expanded rapidly and came from non-depleted graft cells. Over subsequent months, a decline in hyperexpanded clone frequencies was noted, and after one year, T-cell counts and TCRbeta diversity were mostly ascribed to newly produced T cells. The high TCRbeta diversity at day 60 in some patients was ascribed to recipient T cells and intrathymic progenitors that had survived conditioning.

The sequence was collected from a boy aged 2 to 10 with acute lymphoblastic leukemia, due to receive a stem cell transplant. The sample here was PBMCs, taken before TCRalphabeta/CD19-depleted stem cell transplant. The chain is assembled from TRBV6-1 and TRBJ2-1, and TRBD1 matches 10 of the central bases. At the DNA level, the sequence is TGTGCCACCCGTGGGGACAGGGGCTACAATGAGCAGTTCTTC. It translates to CATRGDRGYNEQFF.